One and the same sample provided the 31 T cell receptor beta chains below, sequenced in a study of blood T cells in healthy people across ages. For the second PCR, which ran for about 7 to 11 cycles, a sample-barcoded 5' primer and a J-beta primer mix were used. TCRdb reprocessed the 5' RACE reads with MiXCR, giving one entry per CDR3 protein. The table has some 900,000 distinct CDR3 sequences, roughly 50% seen once. Sequencing was done on a sample of blood. These receptors originate from a man aged 30 to 39 in good health.

On this clonotype itself: A much bigger clone sits one base away, suggesting this may be a read error. The V call is TRBV9, the J call TRBJ2-3; D may correspond to TRBD1 or TRBD2 (5 bases each). Trimming shortened V by 0 bases and J by 1 base, and 18 bases separated the two germline ends. Per the germline V gene, CDR1 is SGDLS and CDR2 is YYNGEE. The CDR3 length is 18 residues. CDR3 nucleotides: TGTGCCAGCAGCGTAGGAGGGGCTAACGGGCCCCGCACAGATACGCAGTATTTT. Protein: CASSVGGANGPRTDTQYF.

Concerning this clonotype: This may be a read error, as it is one base from a much larger clone. The chain carries TRBV20-1 and TRBJ2-1; 10 bases match TRBD1. The CDR3 sequence is 13 residues long. Germline V gene data show CDR1 as DFQATT and CDR2 as SNEGSKA (reference sequence). The CDR3 bases are TGCAATGCTAGAGAAGAACCGGGACAGGGGAAGTTCTTC. Translation gives CNAREEPGQGKFF.

The V gene is TRBV20-1, the J gene TRBJ2-3, with TRBD2 matching 15 bases. Germline V gives CDR1 DFQATT, CDR2 SNEGSKA (reference sequence). V dropped 2 bases and J dropped 1; count of bases not matched to a gene: 4. There are 17 residues in the CDR3. CDR3 residues: CSARPGLAGGGTDTQYF. CDR3 DNA sequence: TGCAGTGCTAGACCGGGACTAGCGGGGGGAGGCACAGATACGCAGTATTTT.

V usage is TRBV20-1 and J usage is TRBJ1-2; D not resolved. Trimming cost V 4 bases and J 0 bases, with 9 bases left between them. Per germline, CDR1 DFQATT and CDR2 SNEGSKA (reference sequence). The CDR3 extends over 13 amino acids. Written as DNA, the CDR3 is TGCAGTGCTACCTTTACATCTAACTATGGCTACACCTTC. Its translation: CSATFTSNYGYTF.

The V gene is TRBV3-1, the J gene TRBJ1-4, with D uncertain. The CDR3 sequence is 15 residues long. Trimming removed 3 bases at V and 10 bases at J, with 18 bases between. CDR1 and CDR2 from the germline V gene are LGHDT and YNNKEL (reference sequence). CDR3: CASSQQTGIVGKLFF. CDR3 nucleotides: TGTGCCAGCAGCCAGCAGACTGGTATCGTCGGAAAACTGTTTTTT.

This clonotype was found a few times. The V and J genes are TRBV3-1 and TRBJ2-4; perhaps TRBD2 as D (6 bases). The J call could be wrong; TRBJ2-5 is a better fit for the DNA end. The CDR3 is made up of 13 amino acids. Per the germline V gene, CDR1 is LGHDT and CDR2 is YNNKEL (reference sequence). CDR3 in DNA: TGTGCCAGCAGCCACGACCCTAGCGCGACCCAGTACTTC. It specifies CASSHDPSATQYF.

As for this clonotype: Germline and junction disagree at one end, which may indicate a read error. The chain carries TRBV12-3 or TRBV12-4 and TRBJ1-1, with D perhaps TRBD1 (5 bases). This CDR3 comprises 12 residues. DNA of the CDR3: TGTGCCGGCAGCCACCCAGCAGGGGAAGCTTTCTTT. This sequence encodes CAGSHPAGEAFF.

This chain connects TRBV3-1 to TRBJ2-1; 7 nucleotides align to TRBD2. Germline V gene data show CDR1 as LGHDT and CDR2 as YNNKEL (reference sequence). The CDR3 consists of 15 residues. The junction had 5 bases not matched to a gene; V was cut back by 4 bases and J by 2 bases. The CDR3 region is CASSPYAGAYNEQFF. CDR3 DNA sequence: TGTGCCAGCAGCCCCTATGCGGGGGCCTACAATGAGCAGTTCTTC.

In its sample, this clonotype was seen a few times. The V call is TRBV20-1, the J call TRBJ2-7; tentatively, D is TRBD2 (5 bases). The end of the DNA aligns better with TRBJ2-5, so the J call may be wrong. The CDR3 has 12 amino acids. The germline V gene encodes CDR1 DFQATT and CDR2 SNEGSKA (reference sequence). DNA of the CDR3: TGCAGTGCTAGTCTGCGGAGGGAGACCCAGTACTTC. This sequence encodes CSASLRRETQYF.

The genes are TRBV13 and TRBJ2-3, with D perhaps being TRBD1 or TRBD2 (5 bases each). Germline V gives CDR1 PRHDT, CDR2 FYEKMQ (reference sequence). V was trimmed by 2 bases and J by 8 bases, leaving 17 bases between them. CDR3 length: 15 residues. In nucleotides, the CDR3 is TGTGCCAGCAGCTTAAGGGGACCCTTTGGGGCTACGCAGTATTTT. This codes for CASSLRGPFGATQYF.

The rearrangement links TRBV6-5 to TRBJ1-2, with 9 bases that match TRBD1. V trimming: 5 bases; J trimming: 2 bases; junction bases outside the gene matches: 3. Germline CDR1 reads MNHEY; CDR2 reads SVGAGI. CDR3 length: 14 amino acids. CDR3 loop: CASSTDRGNYGYTF. The CDR3 nucleotides are TGTGCCAGCAGTACCGACAGGGGGAACTATGGCTACACCTTC.

CDR3 protein: CASRFGGAGNEQYF. The CDR3 DNA reads as TGTGCCAGCAGGTTCGGGGGTGCGGGCAATGAGCAGTACTTC. The J gene is TRBJ2-5, the V gene TRBV5-4; possibly TRBD2 for D (6 bases). The CDR3 totals 14 residues. Trimming stripped 5 bases from V and 11 bases from J, with 22 bases between. Germline V gene lookup returns CDR1 SGHNT and CDR2 YYREEE (reference sequence).

The DNA for the CDR3 is TGTGCCAGCTCACCGATTAGCGGGGACACAGATACGCAGTATTTT. It codes for CASSPISGDTDTQYF. This chain joins TRBV18 and TRBJ2-3; 8 positions agree with TRBD2. Germline V gives CDR1 KGHSH, CDR2 LQKENI. The length of the CDR3 is 15 residues. Trimming at V came to 3 bases and at J to 2 bases, leaving 4 bases not matched to a gene.

This chain uses TRBV28 with TRBJ2-6; D is unresolved. CDR1 is MDHEN, CDR2 SYDVKM, per germline. The ends were cut back, 3 bases at V and 0 bases at J, with 6 bases in the middle. The CDR3 runs to 15 residues. The CDR3 reads CASSFYFSGANVLTF. As DNA, the CDR3 is TGTGCCAGCAGTTTTTATTTCTCTGGGGCCAACGTCCTGACTTTC.

This chain links TRBV6-5 with TRBJ2-3; D might be TRBD1 or TRBD2, each matching 7 bases. Germline V gives CDR1 MNHEY, CDR2 SVGAGI. V was trimmed by 7 bases and J by 2 bases, leaving 13 bases between them. CDR3 length equals 14 residues. The CDR3 sequence is CASKRDSSTDTQYF. The CDR3 DNA follows: TGTGCCAGCAAGCGGGACAGCTCCACAGATACGCAGTATTTT.

This sequence joins TRBV27 and TRBJ2-1; D uncertain. Germline CDR1 reads MNHEY; CDR2 reads SMNVEV (reference sequence). Trimming removed 3 bases at V and 14 bases at J, with 14 bases between. The CDR3 has 12 residues. In DNA, the CDR3 is TGTGCCAGCAGTTTTACAGAGCTTGGGGAGTTCTTC. This codes for CASSFTELGEFF.

CDR3: CASTGGNENEQYF. In DNA, the CDR3 is TGTGCCAGCACAGGGGGCAATGAGAACGAGCAGTACTTC. The rearrangement joins TRBV28 to TRBJ2-5; the match to TRBD1 covers 8 bases. The DNA end favors TRBJ2-7, so the J call may be wrong. Germline CDR1 reads MDHEN; CDR2 reads SYDVKM. This CDR3 is built from 13 residues.

A few counts support this clonotype. The V gene is TRBV12-3 or TRBV12-4, the J gene TRBJ2-5, with D possibly called TRBD1 or TRBD2 (6 bases each). The CDR3 totals 15 residues. Trimming took off 4 bases at V and 4 bases at J, with 16 bases between the two ends. CDR3 coding DNA: TGTGCCAGCAGTTCGCCCACGGGGGCCGGAGAGACCCAGTACTTC. Its translation is CASSSPTGAGETQYF.

This clonotype was seen only a few times. The chain recombines TRBV20-1 with TRBJ2-1, with D unclear. The CDR3 consists of 13 residues. Germline V gene lookup returns CDR1 DFQATT and CDR2 SNEGSKA (reference sequence). V lost 6 bases and J 4 bases, leaving 13 bases between the germline ends. DNA of the CDR3: TGCAGTGCCCGGAAGACTCGTTACAATGAGCAGTTCTTC. Translated, it gives CSARKTRYNEQFF.

This sequence joins TRBV6-1 and TRBJ1-1; 9 bases align to TRBD1. This CDR3 contains 14 residues. Germline CDR1 MNHNS, CDR2 SASEGT. Trimming removed 7 bases from V and 6 bases from J; junction bases left unmatched: 9. The DNA of the CDR3 is TGTGCCAGCACCCGATCGGGACAGGGCCCTGAAGCTTTCTTT. It translates to CASTRSGQGPEAFF.

The V call is TRBV6-1, the J call TRBJ1-5; D unclear. V dropped 0 bases and J dropped 4 bases, with 7 bases sitting between them. CDR3 length: 14 residues. Germline-derived CDR1 and CDR2 are MNHNS and SASEGT. The DNA for the CDR3 is TGTGCCAGCAGTGAAGCTGCAGGTAATCAGCCCCAGCATTTT. Protein product: CASSEAAGNQPQHF.

This clonotype showed up just a few times. J is TRBJ2-3 and V is TRBV6-4; maybe TRBD1 (5 bases). The CDR3 totals 15 residues. Trimming left V 2 bases short and J 11 bases short, with 20 bases between. Looked up from germline, CDR1 is MRHNA and CDR2 is SNTAGT. The CDR3 coding sequence is TGTGCCAGCAGTGACGCGGTTTCAGGCCTAGGACAGCAGTATTTT. It specifies CASSDAVSGLGQQYF.

The rearrangement links TRBV29-1 to TRBJ2-2; D is uncertain. Germline values: CDR1 SQVTM, CDR2 ANQGSEA. Trimming shortened V by 0 bases and J by 2 bases, and 10 bases separated the two germline ends. This CDR3 region has 15 residues. This chain's CDR3 is CSVEDAQTNTGELFF. CDR3 sequence (DNA): TGCAGCGTTGAAGACGCGCAGACAAACACCGGGGAGCTGTTTTTT.

This clonotype was observed many times. The chain carries TRBV5-5 and TRBJ2-7, with D perhaps matching TRBD1 (5 bases). V was clipped by 5 bases and J by 4 bases, with 10 bases between them. The germline CDR1 and CDR2 sequences are SGHKS and YYEKEE (reference sequence). This CDR3 has 12 residues. This CDR3 is CASSSGFYEQYF. The CDR3 coding sequence is TGTGCCAGCAGTTCAGGGTTTTACGAGCAGTACTTC.

In its sample, this clonotype was seen a few times. V is TRBV7-9 and J is TRBJ2-6; D is uncertain. This CDR3 spans 16 amino acids. Germline CDR1 and CDR2: SEHNR and FQNEAQ (reference sequence). Trimming shortened V by 0 bases and J by 0 bases, and 6 bases separated the two germline ends. The CDR3 loop is CASSLATGSGANVLTF. Written as DNA, the CDR3 is TGTGCCAGCAGCTTAGCGACGGGCTCTGGGGCCAACGTCCTGACTTTC.

The chain has TRBV4-1 and TRBJ1-5; tentatively, D is TRBD1 (5 bases). CDR3 size: 14 residues. V was trimmed by 4 bases and J by 7 bases, leaving 14 bases between them. Germline CDR1 and CDR2: MGHRA and YSYEKL. In nucleotides, the CDR3 is TGCGCCAGCAGCCTTGTCGGGGGTGCCCAGCCCCAGCATTTT. Amino acids: CASSLVGGAQPQHF.

The genes are TRBV30 and TRBJ1-5; D not certain. This CDR3 contains 12 residues. V was cut by 1 base and J by 4 bases, with 5 bases left in between. Germline-derived CDR1 and CDR2 are GTSNPN and SVGIG (reference sequence). In nucleotides, the CDR3 is TGTGCCTGGAGTGGGGGAAATCAGCCCCAGCATTTT. This gives the protein CAWSGGNQPQHF.

This rearrangement joins TRBV9 to TRBJ1-2; D uncertain. V was shortened by 4 bases and J by 7 bases, with 11 bases between the two germline ends. This CDR3 is built from 12 residues. Germline CDR1 and CDR2: SGDLS and YYNGEE. The CDR3 DNA reads as TGTGCCAGCAGCCCTCCGTCAATTGGCTACACCTTC. It yields the protein CASSPPSIGYTF. Variable domain in full (rest from reference TRBV9 and TRBJ1-2): DSGVTQTPKHLITATGQRVTLRCSPRSGDLSVYWYQQSLDQGLQFLIQYYNGEERAKGNILERFSAQQFPDLHSELNLSSLELGDSALYFCASSPPSIGYTFGSGTRLTVV.

V is TRBV5-1 and J is TRBJ2-7, with TRBD1 identical over 9 bases. Germline V lookup: CDR1 SGHRS, CDR2 YFSETQ. The CDR3 runs 16 residues. Unmatched junction bases numbered 9, after V lost 5 bases and J lost 0 bases. The CDR3 reads CASRQGADPLSYEQYF. Here the CDR3 DNA reads TGCGCCAGCAGACAGGGGGCCGATCCCCTCTCCTACGAGCAGTACTTC.

The sample holds a few counts of this clonotype. The rearrangement links TRBV27 to TRBJ1-4, with TRBD1 matching over 9 bases. The junction had 13 bases not matched to a gene; V was cut back by 7 bases and J by 7 bases. The CDR3 runs 16 residues. CDR1 is MNHEY and CDR2 is SMNVEV in the germline V gene (reference sequence). CDR3 region: CASTPLNRGLREKLFF. CDR3 nucleotides: TGTGCCAGCACCCCCTTAAACAGGGGGCTTCGTGAAAAACTGTTTTTT.

Comments on this clonotype: A read error may account for a junction end that differs from germline. This sequence joins TRBV4-3 and TRBJ1-4, with 8 bases matching TRBD1. Germline-derived CDR1 and CDR2 are LGHNA and YSLEER. The CDR3 runs to 14 residues. The CDR3 DNA follows: TGCGCCAGCAGCCACCAGGGGGCCATTGAAGAACTGTTTTTT. This codes for CASSHQGAIEELFF.